This TCR beta chain was sequenced during a study of blood T cell repertoires in COVID-19. About the study: The United States, Italy and Spain supplied acute and convalescent COVID-19 samples. Nucleic acid was either cDNA or gDNA, and it came from T cells, B-cell-depleted T cells, or PBMCs.

Original processing methods: Nucleated cell counts were estimated from reference gene primer amplification. Assay: immunoSEQ multiplex PCR; the TCRdb copy retains only in-frame clones and omits some. That table furnishes V, J and clone size, whereas the DNA furnished D and trimming. This table has under 350,000 clones, around 84% appearing once. The germline V gene has CDR1 SGHVS and CDR2 FNYEAQ. CDR3 length: 15 amino acids. Losses at the gene ends were 5 bases for V and 3 bases for J; bases not matched to a gene: 9. The genes are TRBV7-6 and TRBJ1-1; 7 positions agree with TRBD1. The sample consisted of peripheral blood. The receptor's source is a man aged 70 or older with acute or convalescent COVID-19. The CDR3, as DNA: TGTGCCAGCAGCCCCGAACAGGGGTGGGACACTGAAGCTTTCTTT. It translates to CASSPEQGWDTEAFF.